This TCR beta chain is from a study of CD8 T cells in ankylosing spondylitis. This clonotype was observed at least ten times. Its specificity is unknown. Trimming left V 0 bases short and J 2 bases short, with 8 bases between. From germline, CDR1 is SGHDT and CDR2 YYEEEE. The CDR3 has 14 amino acids. With molecular barcodes, quantitative 5'-RACE was used to make the TCR beta libraries. TCRdb called the 5' RACE reads again in MiXCR, with one record for every CDR3 protein. This sample carries 69,000 or so distinct CDR3 sequences, approximately 5.3% of them seen once, and the ten largest clones take over 2%. Study results and limitations: A motif of eight highly homologous TCR beta variants was seen as apparently characteristic of ankylosing spondylitis blood. Significant enrichment of disease-linked clones was reported in matched ankylosing spondylitis synovial fluid.

Sequencing was carried out using blood, either unsorted or a sorted T cell fraction (not recorded which). This receptor was obtained from a male donor with ankylosing spondylitis or in good health (not recorded which). The chain has TRBV5-6 and TRBJ1-1; maybe TRBD1 (6 bases). The DNA of the CDR3 is TGTGCCAGCAGCTTGGACAGGGCTAACACTGAAGCTTTCTTT. Translation gives CASSLDRANTEAFF.